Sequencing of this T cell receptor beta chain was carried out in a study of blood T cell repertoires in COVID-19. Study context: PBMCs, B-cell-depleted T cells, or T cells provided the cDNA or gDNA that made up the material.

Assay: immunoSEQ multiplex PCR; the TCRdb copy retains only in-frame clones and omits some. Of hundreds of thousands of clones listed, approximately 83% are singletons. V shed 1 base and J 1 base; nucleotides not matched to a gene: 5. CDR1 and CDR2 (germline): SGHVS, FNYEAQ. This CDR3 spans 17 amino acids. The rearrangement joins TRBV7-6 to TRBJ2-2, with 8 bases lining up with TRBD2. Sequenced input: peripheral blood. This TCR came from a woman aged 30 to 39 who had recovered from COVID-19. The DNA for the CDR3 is TGTGCCAGCAGCTTAGAGCGGGGGAGCCTGAACACCGGGGAGCTGTTTTTT. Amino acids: CASSLERGSLNTGELFF. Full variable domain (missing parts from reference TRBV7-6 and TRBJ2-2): GAGVSQSPRYKVTKRGQDVALRCDPISGHVSLYWYRQALGQGPEFLTYFNYEAQQDKSGLPNDRFSAERPEGSISTLTIQRTEQRDSAMYRCASSLERGSLNTGELFFGEGSRLTVL.